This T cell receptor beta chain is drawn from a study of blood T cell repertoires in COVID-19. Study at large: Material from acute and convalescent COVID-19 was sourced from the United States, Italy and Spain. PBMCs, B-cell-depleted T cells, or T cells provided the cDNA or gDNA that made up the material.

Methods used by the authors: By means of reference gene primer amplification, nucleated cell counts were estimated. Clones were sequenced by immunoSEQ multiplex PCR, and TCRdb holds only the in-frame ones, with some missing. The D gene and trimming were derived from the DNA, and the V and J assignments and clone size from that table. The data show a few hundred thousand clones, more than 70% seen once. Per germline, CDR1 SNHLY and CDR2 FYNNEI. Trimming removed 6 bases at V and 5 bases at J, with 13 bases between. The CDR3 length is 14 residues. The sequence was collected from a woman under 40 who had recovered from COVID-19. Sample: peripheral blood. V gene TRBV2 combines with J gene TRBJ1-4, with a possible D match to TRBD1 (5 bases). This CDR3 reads CASRTTVSNEKLFF. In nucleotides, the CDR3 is TGTGCCAGCAGGACGACAGTTTCAAATGAAAAACTGTTTTTT.